The clone carrying this T cell receptor beta chain was found many times. This record belongs to a study of T cells in Graves' hyperthyroidism and ophthalmopathy. The diagnoses drew upon clinical symptoms, serum thyroxine and TRAb, thyroid ultrasound and orbital computed tomography. Extraction of PBMCs used under 13 ml of fresh peripheral blood. The CDR3 spans 17 residues. Germline lookup yields CDR1 SGHTA and CDR2 FQGNSA. V shed 6 bases and J shed 2 bases, with 19 bases lying between them. The TCR beta CDR3 regions underwent amplification using RNA transcripts as the source. The HTBI primer set was used in a first-round RT-PCR of the TCR CDR3. Using its own MiXCR run on the multiplex PCR reads, TCRdb lists one record per CDR3 protein. The table lists roughly 130,000 distinct CDR3 sequences, approximately 24% of them singletons.

The chain carries TRBV7-2 and TRBJ1-4, with TRBD1 as a possible D gene (5 bases). Specimen: blood. This TCR came from a woman aged 45-65 years with Graves' hyperthyroidism that later progressed to Graves' ophthalmopathy. The chain's CDR3 is CASRATGHWGTNEKLFF. The CDR3 DNA reads TGTGCCAGCAGGGCCACGGGTCACTGGGGGACTAATGAAAAACTGTTTTTT.